These 5 T cell receptor beta chains came from one sample sequenced in a study of cytomegalovirus exposure and HLA in healthy donors. Only in-frame clones appear in the TCRdb table, and some are missing; sequencing was by immunoSEQ multiplex PCR. The sample has some 170,000 clones; 86% are singletons. Sequencing input: PBMCs. These receptors all stem from a woman under 30 in good health and CMV-seronegative.

This clone was observed a single time. The V gene is TRBV5-1, the J gene TRBJ2-7; TRBD2 aligns across 11 bases. After removal of 4 bases from V and 0 bases from J, the junction contained 9 bases not matched to a gene. CDR3 size: 17 residues. The germline V gene encodes CDR1 SGHRS and CDR2 YFSETQ. CDR3 sequence (DNA): TGCGCCAGCAGCCTGGACCCAACTAGCGGGAGCTCCTACGAGCAGTACTTC. This codes for CASSLDPTSGSSYEQYF.

The chain recombines TRBV7-2 with TRBJ2-7; no reliable D call. Germline CDR1 is SGHTA and CDR2 is FQGNSA. V shed 3 bases and J shed 3 bases, with 9 bases lying between them. The CDR3 runs 13 residues. The CDR3 DNA is TGTGCCAGCAGCTTGGGCCGGAACTACGAGCAGTACTTC. This encodes CASSLGRNYEQYF.

The rearrangement uses TRBV4-1 and TRBJ2-7, with D possibly matching TRBD1 (5 bases). Trimming took 4 bases from V and 2 from J, leaving 15 bases between them. CDR1 and CDR2 (germline): MGHRA, YSYEKL. CDR3 length: 15 amino acids. The CDR3 DNA is TGCGCCAGCAGCCCCCGCCAGGGCGAGGCCTACGAGCAGTACTTC. This encodes CASSPRQGEAYEQYF.

The rearrangement joins TRBV10-3 to TRBJ2-1; D is unresolved. The CDR3 consists of 14 residues. Germline lookup yields CDR1 ENHRY and CDR2 SYGVKD. V lost 7 bases to trimming and J lost 5 bases, with 15 bases between them. This CDR3 reads CAIKAKLADNEQFF. CDR3 DNA sequence: TGTGCCATCAAGGCTAAACTGGCGGACAATGAGCAGTTCTTC.

This chain links TRBV6-5 with TRBJ1-3; weak D call: TRBD1 (5 bases). CDR3 length equals 14 residues. The germline V gene encodes CDR1 MNHEY and CDR2 SVGAGI. V shed 5 bases and J shed 2 bases, with 10 bases lying between them. The CDR3 DNA follows: TGTGCCAGCAGTCGAGCGGGGGCTGGAAACACCATATATTTT. The encoded protein is CASSRAGAGNTIYF.